The 17 T cell receptor beta chains below were found in one sample sequenced in a study of preoperative IRX-2 immunotherapy in early breast cancer (dated by TCRdb to between 2018 and 2021). The treatment or condition label, read with the paper, signifies: preoperative locoregional IRX-2 cytokine immunotherapy. To prepare the library, the immunoSEQ multiplex PCR assay was applied. TCRdb mirrors the immuneACCESS table, restricted to in-frame sequences. Some clones are absent from its copies; in checked studies, under half trace to an unresolved V gene, and the reason for the others is unknown. Within this sample are about 43,000 clones, with around 96% of them counted one time only. In total, the top ten clones hold roughly 1.6% of the sample. The specimen was tumor tissue, collected after IRX-2 immunotherapy. The receptors derive from a human donor with breast cancer.

The rearrangement links TRBV28 to TRBJ1-5; possibly TRBD1 for D (5 bases). The V gene lost 7 bases and the J gene lost 0 bases, with 13 bases spanning the gap. The CDR3 length is 15 residues. CDR1 and CDR2 (germline): MDHEN, SYDVKM. The CDR3 loop reads CASNPLGDSNQPQHF. The CDR3 nucleotides are TGTGCCAGCAACCCCCTGGGGGATAGCAATCAGCCCCAGCATTTT.

This clone showed up just once. V usage is TRBV28 and J usage is TRBJ2-3, with 8 positions matching TRBD2. J was trimmed by 5 bases and V by 2 bases; bases with no gene match: 6. This CDR3 has 15 residues. The germline V gene encodes CDR1 MDHEN and CDR2 SYDVKM. The CDR3 reads CASSLLGGAKDTQYF. The CDR3, as DNA: TGTGCCAGCAGTTTACTCGGGGGGGCGAAAGATACGCAGTATTTT.

This rearrangement joins TRBV4-2 to TRBJ2-1; D remains ambiguous. Trimming left V 1 base short and J 2 bases short, with 15 bases between. CDR1 and CDR2 from the germline V gene are LGHNA and YNFKEQ. The length of the CDR3 is 17 residues. The CDR3 DNA reads TGTGCCAGCAGCCAAGGGCAAGGGCGGTCCACCTACAATGAGCAGTTCTTC. This encodes CASSQGQGRSTYNEQFF.

This chain joins TRBV6-1 and TRBJ2-7; a weak D match, TRBD1 (5 bases). The CDR3 consists of 15 residues. V dropped 1 base and J dropped 3 bases, with 13 bases sitting between them. Germline V gives CDR1 MNHNS, CDR2 SASEGT. CDR3 amino acids: CASSEVGQGIYEQYF. CDR3 coding DNA: TGTGCCAGCAGTGAAGTCGGCCAGGGAATCTACGAGCAGTACTTC.

CDR3 protein: CASSLAGTVKNEKLFF. The CDR3 region has the DNA TGTGCCAGCAGCTTGGCCGGGACAGTTAAGAATGAAAAACTGTTTTTT. The chain joins TRBV7-2 to TRBJ1-4; TRBD1 aligns across 7 bases. V trimming: 3 bases; J trimming: 5 bases; junction bases outside the gene matches: 9. CDR1 is SGHTA, CDR2 FQGNSA, per germline. This CDR3 has 16 amino acids. Full variable domain (rest looked up from reference TRBV7-2 and TRBJ1-4): GAGVSQSPSNKVTEKGKDVELRCDPISGHTALYWYRQSLGQGLEFLIYFQGNSAPDKSGLPSDRFSAERTGGSVSTLTIQRTQQEDSAVYLCASSLAGTVKNEKLFFGSGTQLSVL.

V usage is TRBV29-1 and J usage is TRBJ2-3; the D call may be TRBD1 or TRBD2 (5 bases each). The V end was cut by 4 bases, the J end by 3 bases, with 11 bases between. The CDR3 length is 13 residues. Germline CDR1 is SQVTM and CDR2 is ANQGSEA. The CDR3 sequence is CSVGGVLTDTQYF. CDR3 DNA sequence: TGCAGCGTTGGAGGGGTTTTAACAGATACGCAGTATTTT.

The genes are TRBV5-6 and TRBJ2-2; no clear D. The CDR3 loop spans 12 amino acids. V was pared by 2 bases and J by 8 bases, with 7 bases between. Per germline, CDR1 SGHDT and CDR2 YYEEEE. CDR3 DNA sequence: TGTGCCAGCAGCTTCCCTGTGGGGGAGCTGTTTTTT. Its translation is CASSFPVGELFF.

The chain is built from TRBV4-3 and TRBJ2-5; D might be TRBD2 (6 bases). With the DNA end fitting TRBJ2-7 better, the J assignment may be wrong. The germline CDR1 and CDR2 sequences are LGHNA and YSLEER. The CDR3 length is 15 residues. This CDR3 is CASSPGGTTPYEQYF. In DNA form, the CDR3 reads TGCGCCAGCAGCCCCGGGGGAACGACGCCCTACGAGCAGTACTTC.

The chain has TRBV27 and TRBJ2-1; 9 bases line up with TRBD1. CDR1 and CDR2 (germline): MNHEY, SMNVEV (reference sequence). The CDR3 length is 16 residues. The J segment lost 8 bases and the V segment lost 6 bases, leaving 14 bases of the junction unmatched. The CDR3 DNA is TGTGCCAGCAGGTTAAGCTCCGGGACAGGGTGGGATGAGCAGTTCTTC. This encodes CASRLSSGTGWDEQFF.

This sequence joins TRBV10-3 and TRBJ1-5; D remains ambiguous. The ends were cut back, 5 bases at V and 9 bases at J, with 14 bases in the middle. Per germline, CDR1 ENHRY and CDR2 SYGVKD. There are 13 residues in the CDR3. The CDR3 nucleotides are TGTGCCATCAGTACAGTCACCGAAGGGCCCCAGCATTTT. Its protein is CAISTVTEGPQHF.

The rearrangement uses TRBV28 and TRBJ2-3; TRBD2 agrees at 10 bases. The V gene end was trimmed by 5 bases and the J gene end by 5 bases; junction bases not matched to a gene: 10. The CDR3 contains 16 residues. The germline V gene has CDR1 MDHEN and CDR2 SYDVKM. The CDR3 sequence is CASSRPSGGWGDTQYF. CDR3 DNA: TGTGCCAGCAGTCGACCTAGCGGGGGTTGGGGAGATACGCAGTATTTT.

This chain joins TRBV28 and TRBJ2-3; D gene uncertain. The CDR3 totals 13 residues. From germline, CDR1 is MDHEN and CDR2 SYDVKM. With 6 bases removed from V and 5 bases from J, the gap between germline ends came to 12 bases. The CDR3 region has the DNA TGTGCCAGCAGCCCCTTGCCTGTAGATACGCAGTATTTT. Protein product: CASSPLPVDTQYF. The full variable domain, in which reference TRBV28 and TRBJ2-3 provide the parts outside the CDR3, is DVKVTQSSRYLVKRTGEKVFLECVQDMDHENMFWYRQDPGLGLRLIYFSYDVKMKEKGDIPEGYSVSREKKERFSLILESASTNQTSMYLCASSPLPVDTQYFGPGTRLTVL.

The rearrangement uses TRBV11-2 and TRBJ2-7, with TRBD2 matching 13 bases. CDR3 length: 17 residues. After removal of 3 bases from V and 0 bases from J, the junction contained 5 bases not matched to a gene. Germline assignment: CDR1 SGHAT and CDR2 FQNNGV. The CDR3, as DNA: TGTGCCAGCAGCTTCACTAGCGGGGGGGCGGTCTCCTACGAGCAGTACTTC. It translates to CASSFTSGGAVSYEQYF. Full variable domain (missing parts from reference TRBV11-2 and TRBJ2-7): EAGVAQSPRYKIIEKRQSVAFWCNPISGHATLYWYQQILGQGPKLLIQFQNNGVVDDSQLPKDRFSAERLKGVDSTLKIQPAKLEDSAVYLCASSFTSGGAVSYEQYFGPGTRLTVT.

The gene calls are TRBV10-3 and TRBJ2-5; D uncertain. CDR1 ENHRY and CDR2 SYGVKD come from the germline V gene. This CDR3 has 11 residues. Trimming took off 8 bases at V and 0 bases at J, with 4 bases between the two ends. CDR3 residues: CAIQDQETQYF. CDR3 DNA sequence: TGTGCCATCCAAGACCAAGAGACCCAGTACTTC.

The chain uses TRBV28 and TRBJ1-1; D possibly corresponds to TRBD1 (6 bases). This CDR3 contains 13 residues. Trimming cost V 4 bases and J 6 bases, with 12 bases left between them. The germline V gene has CDR1 MDHEN and CDR2 SYDVKM. CDR3 residues: CASSSYRVPEAFF. CDR3 coding DNA: TGTGCCAGCAGTTCATACAGGGTCCCTGAAGCTTTCTTT.

This clone has only one observation. V is TRBV6-5 and J is TRBJ2-7; tentative D call: TRBD2 (6 bases). V lost 1 base, J lost 6 bases, and 10 bases lay in between. Germline lookup yields CDR1 MNHEY and CDR2 SVGAGI. There are 13 residues in the CDR3. The CDR3: CASSYWQGGEQYF. The CDR3 nucleotides are TGTGCCAGCAGTTACTGGCAGGGAGGCGAGCAGTACTTC.

The chain links TRBV30 to TRBJ2-7; TRBD2 might be the D (6 bases). Trimming pared 8 bases from V and 5 bases from J, leaving 13 bases between. This CDR3 spans 11 amino acids. Looked up from germline, CDR1 is GTSNPN and CDR2 is SVGIG (reference sequence). CDR3 protein: CASSRGDEQYF. CDR3 bases: TGTGCCAGTTCGCGGGGCGACGAGCAGTACTTC.